Presented here are 3 T cell receptor beta chains from one specimen sequenced in a study of blood T cell repertoires in COVID-19. Sequenced by immunoSEQ multiplex PCR; TCRdb stores in-frame clones only, minus some. The sample shows about 76,000 clones, approximately 80% of them seen only once. The material sequenced was peripheral blood. The source is a human donor in a cohort sampled during active COVID-19.

This clone appeared once. The chain has TRBV5-4 and TRBJ2-7; 8 nucleotides align to TRBD1. Germline loops: CDR1 SGHNT, CDR2 YYREEE (reference sequence). The V and J ends lost 1 base and 4 bases, in that order; junction bases with no gene match: 7. This CDR3 contains 15 residues. This CDR3 is CASSLRQGARYEQYF. Here the CDR3 DNA reads TGTGCCAGCAGCTTGAGGCAGGGGGCTAGGTACGAGCAGTACTTC.

The chain links TRBV6-5 to TRBJ2-7; 9 bases match TRBD1. CDR1 and CDR2 (germline): MNHEY, SVGAGI. Germline trimming cut 5 bases from V and 4 bases from J; bases unmatched to any gene: 9. The CDR3 has 15 amino acids. CDR3 region: CASSRRGTGTYEQYF. In DNA form, the CDR3 reads TGTGCCAGCAGTAGAAGGGGGACAGGGACATACGAGCAGTACTTC.

The CDR3 bases are TGTGCCAGTAGTCGGCTAGCGGGAGATGAGACCCAGTACTTC. Its translation: CASSRLAGDETQYF. This chain uses TRBV19 with TRBJ2-5; 10 bases match TRBD2. CDR1 and CDR2 (germline): LNHDA, SQIVND (reference sequence). Germline trimming cut 5 bases from V and 5 bases from J; bases unmatched to any gene: 5. The CDR3 runs to 14 residues.